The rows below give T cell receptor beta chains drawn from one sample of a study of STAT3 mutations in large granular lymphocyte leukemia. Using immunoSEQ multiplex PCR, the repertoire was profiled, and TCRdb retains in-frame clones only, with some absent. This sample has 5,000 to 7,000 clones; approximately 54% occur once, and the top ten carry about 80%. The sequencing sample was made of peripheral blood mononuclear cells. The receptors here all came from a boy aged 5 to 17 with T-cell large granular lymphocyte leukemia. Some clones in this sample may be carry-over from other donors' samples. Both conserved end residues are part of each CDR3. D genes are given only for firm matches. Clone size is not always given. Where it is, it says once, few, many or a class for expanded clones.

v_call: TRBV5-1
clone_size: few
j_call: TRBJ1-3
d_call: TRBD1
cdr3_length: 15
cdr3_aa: CASSLDGQGIDTIYF
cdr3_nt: TGCGCCAGCAGCTTGGATGGACAGGGCATCGACACCATATATTTT

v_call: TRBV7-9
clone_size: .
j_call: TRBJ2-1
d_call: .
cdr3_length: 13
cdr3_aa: CASSLDPYNEQFF
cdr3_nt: TGTGCCAGCAGCTTAGACCCCTACAATGAGCAGTTCTTC

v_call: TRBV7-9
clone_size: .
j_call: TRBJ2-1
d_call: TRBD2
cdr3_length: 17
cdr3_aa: CASSLARRLAGYNEQFF
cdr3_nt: TGTGCCAGCAGCTTAGCGCGCAGACTAGCGGGTTACAATGAGCAGTTCTTC

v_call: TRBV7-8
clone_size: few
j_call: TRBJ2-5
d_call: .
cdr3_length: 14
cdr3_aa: CASRFKRIEETQYF
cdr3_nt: TGTGCCAGCAGGTTCAAACGGATAGAAGAGACCCAGTACTTC

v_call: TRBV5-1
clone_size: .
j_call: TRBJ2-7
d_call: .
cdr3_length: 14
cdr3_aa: CASSFNGGSYEQYF
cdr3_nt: TGCGCCAGCAGCTTTAATGGCGGATCCTACGAGCAGTACTTC

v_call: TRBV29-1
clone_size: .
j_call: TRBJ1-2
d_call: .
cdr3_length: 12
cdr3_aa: CSVVKWEGGYTF
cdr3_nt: TGCAGCGTTGTGAAGTGGGAAGGGGGCTACACCTTC

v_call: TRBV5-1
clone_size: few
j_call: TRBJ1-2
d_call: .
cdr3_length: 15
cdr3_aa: CASSLEAGTYYGYTF
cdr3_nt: TGCGCCAGCAGCTTGGAGGCAGGGACTTACTATGGCTACACCTTC

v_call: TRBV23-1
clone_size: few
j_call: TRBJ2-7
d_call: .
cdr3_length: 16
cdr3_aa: CASSHTSPPRRREQYF
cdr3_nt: TGCGCCAGCAGTCATACTAGCCCACCACGTCGTAGAGAGCAGTACTTC

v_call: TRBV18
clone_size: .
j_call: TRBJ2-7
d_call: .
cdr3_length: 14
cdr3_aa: CASSPMGFSYEQYF
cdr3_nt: TGTGCCAGCTCACCGATGGGATTCTCCTACGAGCAGTACTTC

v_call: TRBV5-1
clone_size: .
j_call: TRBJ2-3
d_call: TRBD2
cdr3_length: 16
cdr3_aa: CASSPGLAGHTDTQYF
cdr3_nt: TGCGCCAGCAGTCCGGGACTAGCGGGACACACAGATACGCAGTATTTT

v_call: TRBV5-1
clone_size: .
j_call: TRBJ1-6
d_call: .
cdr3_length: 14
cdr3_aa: CASSLQGHNSPLHF
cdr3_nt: TGCGCCAGCAGCTTGCAGGGACATAATTCACCCCTCCACTTT

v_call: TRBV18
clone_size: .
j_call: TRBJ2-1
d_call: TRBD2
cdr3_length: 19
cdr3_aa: CASSPPTSGSRVFYNEQFF
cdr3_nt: TGTGCCAGCTCACCACCCACTAGCGGGAGCAGAGTGTTTTACAATGAGCAGTTCTTC

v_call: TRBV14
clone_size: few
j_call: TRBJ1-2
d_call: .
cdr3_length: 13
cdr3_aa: CASSPFGALGYTF
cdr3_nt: TGTGCCAGCAGCCCTTTCGGGGCCTTAGGCTACACCTTC

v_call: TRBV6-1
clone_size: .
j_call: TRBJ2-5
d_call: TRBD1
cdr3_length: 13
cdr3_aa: CASQTGLRETQYF
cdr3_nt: TGTGCCAGTCAGACAGGGTTGAGAGAGACCCAGTACTTC

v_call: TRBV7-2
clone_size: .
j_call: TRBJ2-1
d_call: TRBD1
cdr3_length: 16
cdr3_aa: CASSLPWGHDREEQFF
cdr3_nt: TGTGCCAGCAGCCTCCCCTGGGGGCATGACAGGGAAGAGCAGTTCTTC

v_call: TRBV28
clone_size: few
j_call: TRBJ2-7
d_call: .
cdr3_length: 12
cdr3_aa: CASTKGAYEQYF
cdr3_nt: TGTGCCAGCACCAAGGGGGCCTACGAGCAGTACTTC

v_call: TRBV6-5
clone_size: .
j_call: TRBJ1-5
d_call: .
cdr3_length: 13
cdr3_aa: CASSYSRYQPQHF
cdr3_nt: TGTGCCAGCAGTTACTCCCGGTACCAGCCCCAGCATTTT

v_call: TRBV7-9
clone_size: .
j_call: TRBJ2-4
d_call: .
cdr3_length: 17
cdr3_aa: CASSLDKGGIAKNIQYF
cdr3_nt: TGTGCCAGCAGCTTAGACAAGGGGGGAATAGCCAAAAACATTCAGTACTTC

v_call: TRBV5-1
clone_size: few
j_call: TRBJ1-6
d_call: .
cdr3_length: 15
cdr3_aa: CASSRRTGDNSPLHF
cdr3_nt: TGCGCCAGCAGCCGCCGTACCGGTGATAATTCACCCCTCCACTTT

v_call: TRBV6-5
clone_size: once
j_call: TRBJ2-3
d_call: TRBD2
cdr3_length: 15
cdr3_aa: CASRLGLAGTDTQYF
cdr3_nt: TGTGCCAGCAGGCTCGGACTAGCGGGCACAGATACGCAGTATTTT

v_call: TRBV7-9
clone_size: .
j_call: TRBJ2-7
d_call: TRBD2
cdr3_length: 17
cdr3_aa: CASSLELAGVTSYEQYF
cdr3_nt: TGTGCCAGCAGCTTAGAGCTCGCGGGAGTGACCTCCTACGAGCAGTACTTC

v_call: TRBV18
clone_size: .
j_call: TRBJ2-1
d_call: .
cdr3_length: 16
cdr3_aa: CASSPPNWGRHNEQFF
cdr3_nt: TGTGCCAGCTCACCTCCCAACTGGGGCCGGCACAATGAGCAGTTCTTC

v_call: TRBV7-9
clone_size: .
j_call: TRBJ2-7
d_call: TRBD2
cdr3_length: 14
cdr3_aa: CASSPGGVLYEQYF
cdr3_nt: TGTGCCAGCAGCCCCGGGGGGGTCCTCTACGAGCAGTACTTC

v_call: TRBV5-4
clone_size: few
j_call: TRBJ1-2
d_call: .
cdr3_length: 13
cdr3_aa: CASNNDTFRGYTF
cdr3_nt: TGTGCCAGCAACAATGACACGTTTCGGGGCTACACCTTC

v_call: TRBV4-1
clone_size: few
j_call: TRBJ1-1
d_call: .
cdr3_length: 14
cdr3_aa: CASSQVGHQPEAFF
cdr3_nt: TGCGCCAGCAGCCAAGTGGGACACCAACCTGAAGCTTTCTTT

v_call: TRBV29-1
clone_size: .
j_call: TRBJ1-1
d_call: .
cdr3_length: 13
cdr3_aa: CSVEEGIHTEAFF
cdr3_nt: TGCAGCGTTGAAGAGGGGATACACACTGAAGCTTTCTTT

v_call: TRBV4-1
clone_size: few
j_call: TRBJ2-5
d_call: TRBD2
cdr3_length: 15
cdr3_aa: CASSQDDSSGETQYF
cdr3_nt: TGCGCCAGCAGCCAAGATGATTCTAGCGGGGAGACCCAGTACTTC

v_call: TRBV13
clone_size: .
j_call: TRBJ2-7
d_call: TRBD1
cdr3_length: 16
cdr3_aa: CASSSRTGVSSYEQYF
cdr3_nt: TGTGCCAGCAGCTCCCGGACAGGGGTTAGCTCCTACGAGCAGTACTTC

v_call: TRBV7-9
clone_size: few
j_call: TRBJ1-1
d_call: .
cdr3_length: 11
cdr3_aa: CASSFGGEAFF
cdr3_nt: TGTGCCAGCAGCTTCGGGGGAGAAGCTTTCTTT

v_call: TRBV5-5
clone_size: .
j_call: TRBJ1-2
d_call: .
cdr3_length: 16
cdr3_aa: CASSLALVTLGAGYTF
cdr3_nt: TGTGCCAGCAGCTTGGCTCTGGTAACCCTCGGAGCCGGCTACACCTTC

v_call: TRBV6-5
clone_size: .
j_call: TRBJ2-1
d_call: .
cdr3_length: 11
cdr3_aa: CASSNYNEQFF
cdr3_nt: TGTGCCAGCAGTAATTACAATGAGCAGTTCTTC

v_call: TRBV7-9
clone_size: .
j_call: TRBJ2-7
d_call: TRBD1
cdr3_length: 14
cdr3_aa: CASSARDSIYEQYF
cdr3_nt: TGTGCCAGCAGCGCCCGGGACAGTATCTACGAGCAGTACTTC

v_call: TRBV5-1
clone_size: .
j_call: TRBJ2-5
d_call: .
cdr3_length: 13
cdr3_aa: CASSLGTEETQYF
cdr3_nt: TGCGCCAGCAGCTTGGGGACAGAAGAGACCCAGTACTTC

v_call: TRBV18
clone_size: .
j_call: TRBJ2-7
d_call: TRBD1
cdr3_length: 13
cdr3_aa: CASSEQGNYEQYF
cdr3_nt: TGTGCCAGCTCCGAACAGGGGAACTACGAGCAGTACTTC

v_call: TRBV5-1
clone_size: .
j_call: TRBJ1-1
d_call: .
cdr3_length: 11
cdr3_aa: CASSLGTEAFF
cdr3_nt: TGCGCCAGCAGCTTGGGCACTGAAGCTTTCTTT

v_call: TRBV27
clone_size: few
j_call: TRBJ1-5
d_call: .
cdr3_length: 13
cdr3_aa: CASSFRGGQPQHF
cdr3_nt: TGTGCCAGCAGTTTCCGGGGTGGGCAGCCCCAGCATTTT

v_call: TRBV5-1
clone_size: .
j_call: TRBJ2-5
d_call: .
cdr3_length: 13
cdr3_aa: CASSFSPSETQYF
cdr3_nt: TGCGCCAGCAGCTTTTCACCCTCAGAGACCCAGTACTTC

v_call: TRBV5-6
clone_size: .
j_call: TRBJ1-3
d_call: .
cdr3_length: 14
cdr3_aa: CASSFQGSGNTIYF
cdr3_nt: TGTGCCAGCAGCTTCCAGGGCTCTGGAAACACCATATATTTT

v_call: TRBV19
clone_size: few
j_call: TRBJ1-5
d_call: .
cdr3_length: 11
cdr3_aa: CARTSNQPQHF
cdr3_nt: TGTGCCAGGACAAGCAATCAGCCCCAGCATTTT

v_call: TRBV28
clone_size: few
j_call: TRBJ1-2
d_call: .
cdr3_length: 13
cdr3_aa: CASSFLANYGYTF
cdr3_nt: TGTGCCAGCAGTTTTTTGGCTAACTATGGCTACACCTTC

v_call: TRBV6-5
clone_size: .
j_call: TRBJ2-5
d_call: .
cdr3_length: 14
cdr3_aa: CASSYSGGRETQYF
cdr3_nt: TGTGCCAGCAGTTACTCTGGGGGGAGGGAGACCCAGTACTTC

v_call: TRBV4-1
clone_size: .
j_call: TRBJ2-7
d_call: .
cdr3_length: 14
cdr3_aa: CASSQTTGSYEQYF
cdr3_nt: TGCGCCAGCAGCCAGACCACAGGCTCCTACGAGCAGTACTTC

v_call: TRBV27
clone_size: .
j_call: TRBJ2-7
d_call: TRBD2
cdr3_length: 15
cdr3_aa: CASSLVRRGAYEQYF
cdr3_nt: TGTGCCAGCAGTTTAGTGCGGCGGGGGGCCTACGAGCAGTACTTC

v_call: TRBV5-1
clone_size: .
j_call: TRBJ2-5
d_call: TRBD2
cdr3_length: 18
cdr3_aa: CASSLSRASGSRQETQYF
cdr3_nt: TGCGCCAGCAGCTTAAGCAGAGCTAGCGGGAGCCGTCAAGAGACCCAGTACTTC

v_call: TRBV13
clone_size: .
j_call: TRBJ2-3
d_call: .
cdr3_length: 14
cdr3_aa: CASSSGRAADTQYF
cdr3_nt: TGTGCCAGCAGCTCTGGACGGGCGGCCGATACGCAGTATTTT

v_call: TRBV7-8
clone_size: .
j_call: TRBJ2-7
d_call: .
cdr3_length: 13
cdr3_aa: CASSSDRADEQYF
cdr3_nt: TGTGCCAGCAGCTCGGACAGAGCCGACGAGCAGTACTTC

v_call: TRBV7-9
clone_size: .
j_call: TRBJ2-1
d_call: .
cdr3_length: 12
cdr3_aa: CASSLALAGQFF
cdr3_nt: TGTGCCAGCAGCTTAGCGCTGGCCGGGCAGTTCTTC

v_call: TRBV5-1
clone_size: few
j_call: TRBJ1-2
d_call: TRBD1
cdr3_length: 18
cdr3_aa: CASSLAKRTGDTNYGYTF
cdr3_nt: TGCGCCAGCAGCTTAGCGAAAAGGACAGGAGACACTAACTATGGCTACACCTTC

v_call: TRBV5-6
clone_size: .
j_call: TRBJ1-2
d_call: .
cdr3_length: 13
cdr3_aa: CASSPGVGYGYTF
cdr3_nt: TGTGCCAGCAGCCCGGGGGTTGGCTATGGCTACACCTTC

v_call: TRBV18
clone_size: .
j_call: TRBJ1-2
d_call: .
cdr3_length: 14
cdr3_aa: CASSPPSGSYGYTF
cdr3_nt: TGTGCCAGCTCACCACCGTCCGGAAGCTATGGCTACACCTTC

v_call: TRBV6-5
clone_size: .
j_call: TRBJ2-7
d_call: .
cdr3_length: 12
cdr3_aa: CASSIDSYEQYF
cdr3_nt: TGTGCCAGCAGCATCGACAGTTACGAGCAGTACTTC

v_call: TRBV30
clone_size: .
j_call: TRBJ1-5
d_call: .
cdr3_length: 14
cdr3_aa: CAWSVDGGDQPQHF
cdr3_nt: TGTGCCTGGAGTGTAGACGGGGGCGACCAGCCCCAGCATTTT

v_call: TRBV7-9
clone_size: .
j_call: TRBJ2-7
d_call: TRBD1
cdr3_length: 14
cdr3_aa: CASSPRDRSYEQYF
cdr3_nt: TGTGCCAGCAGCCCCCGGGACAGATCCTACGAGCAGTACTTC

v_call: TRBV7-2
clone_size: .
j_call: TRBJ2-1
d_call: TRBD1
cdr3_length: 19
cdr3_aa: CASSYQGPHRGRFNNEQFF
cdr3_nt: TGTGCCAGCAGCTACCAGGGCCCCCACAGGGGAAGGTTTAACAATGAGCAGTTCTTC

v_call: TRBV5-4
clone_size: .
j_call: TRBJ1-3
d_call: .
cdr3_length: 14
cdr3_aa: CASSLEASGNTIYF
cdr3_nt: TGTGCCAGCAGCTTGGAGGCCTCTGGAAACACCATATATTTT